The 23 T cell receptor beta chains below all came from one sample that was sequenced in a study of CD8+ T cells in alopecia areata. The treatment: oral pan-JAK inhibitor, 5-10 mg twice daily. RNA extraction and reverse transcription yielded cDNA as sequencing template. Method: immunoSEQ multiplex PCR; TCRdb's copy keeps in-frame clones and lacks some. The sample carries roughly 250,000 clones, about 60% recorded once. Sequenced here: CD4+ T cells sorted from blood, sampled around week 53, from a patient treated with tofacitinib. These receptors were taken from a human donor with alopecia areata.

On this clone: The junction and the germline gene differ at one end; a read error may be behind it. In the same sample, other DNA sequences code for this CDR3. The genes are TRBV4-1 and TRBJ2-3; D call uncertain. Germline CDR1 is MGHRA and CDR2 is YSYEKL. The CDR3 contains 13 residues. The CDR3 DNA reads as TGTGCCAGCAGCCAAGAGGGCACAGATACGCAGTATTTT. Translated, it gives CASSQEGTDTQYF.

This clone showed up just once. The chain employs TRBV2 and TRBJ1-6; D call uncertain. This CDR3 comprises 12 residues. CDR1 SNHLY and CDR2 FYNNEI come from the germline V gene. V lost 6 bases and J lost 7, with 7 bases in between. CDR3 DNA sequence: TGTGCCAGCAGATCTGGAAATTCACCCCTCCACTTT. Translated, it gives CASRSGNSPLHF.

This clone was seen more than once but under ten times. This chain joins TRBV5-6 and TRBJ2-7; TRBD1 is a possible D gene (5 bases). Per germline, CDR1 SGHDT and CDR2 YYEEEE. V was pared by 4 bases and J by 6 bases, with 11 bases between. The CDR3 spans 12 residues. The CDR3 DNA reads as TGTGCCAGCAGCCTCAGGGCCCTCGAGCAGTACTTC. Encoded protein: CASSLRALEQYF.

The CDR3 is CASSQGGGNTGELFF. For the CDR3, the DNA is TGCGCCAGCAGCCAAGGCGGGGGGAACACCGGGGAGCTGTTTTTT. The gene calls are TRBV4-3 and TRBJ2-2, with TRBD2 matching 7 bases. Germline CDR1 reads LGHNA; CDR2 reads YSLEER. V trimming: 1 base; J trimming: 1 base; junction bases outside the gene matches: 0. The CDR3 has 15 residues.

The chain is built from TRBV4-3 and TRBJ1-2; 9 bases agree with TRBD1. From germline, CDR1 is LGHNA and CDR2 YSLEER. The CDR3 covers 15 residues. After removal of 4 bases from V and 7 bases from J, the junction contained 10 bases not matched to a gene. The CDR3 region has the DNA TGCGCCAGCAGCCCAGGGACAGGGTCGATGGGTGGCTACACCTTC. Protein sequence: CASSPGTGSMGGYTF.

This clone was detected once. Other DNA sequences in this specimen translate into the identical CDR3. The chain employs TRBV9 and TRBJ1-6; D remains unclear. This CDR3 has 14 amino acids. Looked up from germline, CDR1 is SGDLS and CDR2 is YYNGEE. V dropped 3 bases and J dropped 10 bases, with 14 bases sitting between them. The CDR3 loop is CASSADRGYSPLHF. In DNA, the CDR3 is TGTGCCAGCAGCGCGGACCGAGGGTACTCACCCCTCCACTTT. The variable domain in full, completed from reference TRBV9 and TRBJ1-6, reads DSGVTQTPKHLITATGQRVTLRCSPRSGDLSVYWYQQSLDQGLQFLIQYYNGEERAKGNILERFSAQQFPDLHSELNLSSLELGDSALYFCASSADRGYSPLHFGNGTRLTVT.

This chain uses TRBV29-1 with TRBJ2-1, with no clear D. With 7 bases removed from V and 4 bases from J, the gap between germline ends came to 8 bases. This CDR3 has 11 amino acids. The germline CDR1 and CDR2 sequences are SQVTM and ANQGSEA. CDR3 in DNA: TGCAGCGCCGGCCTTTACAATGAGCAGTTCTTC. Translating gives CSAGLYNEQFF.

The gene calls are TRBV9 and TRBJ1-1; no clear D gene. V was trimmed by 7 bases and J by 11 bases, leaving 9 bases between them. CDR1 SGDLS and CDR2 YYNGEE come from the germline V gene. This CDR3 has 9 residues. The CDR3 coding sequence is TGTGCCAGCCCTCTAAAGGCTTTCTTT. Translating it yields CASPLKAFF.

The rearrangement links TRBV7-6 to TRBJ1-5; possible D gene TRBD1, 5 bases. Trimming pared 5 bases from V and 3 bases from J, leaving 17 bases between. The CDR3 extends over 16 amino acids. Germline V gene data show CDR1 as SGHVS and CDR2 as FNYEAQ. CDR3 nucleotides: TGTGCCAGCAGCCCCTACGGGGGGGAGAACAATCAGCCCCAGCATTTT. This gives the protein CASSPYGGENNQPQHF. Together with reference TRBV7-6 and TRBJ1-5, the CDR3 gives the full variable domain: GAGVSQSPRYKVTKRGQDVALRCDPISGHVSLYWYRQALGQGPEFLTYFNYEAQQDKSGLPNDRFSAERPEGSISTLTIQRTEQRDSAMYRCASSPYGGENNQPQHFGDGTRLSIL.

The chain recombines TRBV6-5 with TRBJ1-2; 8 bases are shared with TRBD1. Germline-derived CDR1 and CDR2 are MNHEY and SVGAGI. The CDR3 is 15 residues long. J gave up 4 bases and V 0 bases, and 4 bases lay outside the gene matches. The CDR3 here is CASSYSGQGTYGYTF. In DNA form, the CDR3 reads TGTGCCAGCAGTTACTCAGGACAGGGAACCTATGGCTACACCTTC.

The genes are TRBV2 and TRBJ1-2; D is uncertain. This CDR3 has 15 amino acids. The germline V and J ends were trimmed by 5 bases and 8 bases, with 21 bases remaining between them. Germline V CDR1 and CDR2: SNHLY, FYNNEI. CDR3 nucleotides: TGTGCCAGCAGTTCTTTACCTCCCGGAGAGTTGGGCTACACCTTC. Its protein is CASSSLPPGELGYTF.

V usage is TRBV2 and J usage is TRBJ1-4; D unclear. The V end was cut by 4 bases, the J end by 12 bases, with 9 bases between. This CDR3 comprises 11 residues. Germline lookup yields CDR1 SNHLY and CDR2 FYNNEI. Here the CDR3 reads CASSVLGELFF. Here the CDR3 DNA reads TGTGCCAGCAGTGTACTGGGTGAACTGTTTTTT.

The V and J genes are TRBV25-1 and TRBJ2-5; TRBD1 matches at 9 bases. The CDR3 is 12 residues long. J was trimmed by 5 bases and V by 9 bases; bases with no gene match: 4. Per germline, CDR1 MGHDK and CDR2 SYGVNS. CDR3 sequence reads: CARGTGLETQYF. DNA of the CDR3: TGTGCCAGGGGGACAGGGTTGGAGACCCAGTACTTC.

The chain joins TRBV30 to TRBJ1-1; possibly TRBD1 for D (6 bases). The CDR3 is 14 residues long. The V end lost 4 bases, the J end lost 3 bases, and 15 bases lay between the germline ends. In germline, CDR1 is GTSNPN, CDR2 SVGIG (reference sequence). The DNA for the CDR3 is TGTGCCTGGACCCTCCTGACAGGATACACTGAAGCTTTCTTT. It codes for CAWTLLTGYTEAFF.

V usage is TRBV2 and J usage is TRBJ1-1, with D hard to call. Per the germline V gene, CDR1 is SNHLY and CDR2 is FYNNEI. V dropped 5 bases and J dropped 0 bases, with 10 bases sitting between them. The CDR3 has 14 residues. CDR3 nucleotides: TGTGCCAGCAGTACGAACGGTATGAACACTGAAGCTTTCTTT. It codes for CASSTNGMNTEAFF.

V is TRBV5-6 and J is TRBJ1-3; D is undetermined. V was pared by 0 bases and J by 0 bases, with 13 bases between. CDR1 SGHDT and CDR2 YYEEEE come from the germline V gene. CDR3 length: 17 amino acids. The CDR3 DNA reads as TGTGCCAGCAGCTTGGGGGAAGTTAGGCTCTCTGGAAACACCATATATTTT. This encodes CASSLGEVRLSGNTIYF.

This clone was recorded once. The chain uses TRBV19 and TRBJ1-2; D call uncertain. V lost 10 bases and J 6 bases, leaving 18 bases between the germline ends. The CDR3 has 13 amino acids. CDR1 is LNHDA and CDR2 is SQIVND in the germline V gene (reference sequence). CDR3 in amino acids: CATQLTKEDGYTF. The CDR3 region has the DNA TGTGCCACCCAACTAACTAAGGAAGATGGCTACACCTTC.

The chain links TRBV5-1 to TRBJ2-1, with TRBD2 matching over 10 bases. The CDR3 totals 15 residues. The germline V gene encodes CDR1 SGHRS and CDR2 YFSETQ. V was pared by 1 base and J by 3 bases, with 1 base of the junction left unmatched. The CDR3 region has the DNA TGCGCCAGCAGCTTGTCTAGCGGGGGCTACAATGAGCAGTTCTTC. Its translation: CASSLSSGGYNEQFF. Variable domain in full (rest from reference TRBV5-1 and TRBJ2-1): KAGVTQTPRYLIKTRGQQVTLSCSPISGHRSVSWYQQTPGQGLQFLFEYFSETQRNKGNFPGRFSGRQFSNSRSEMNVSTLELGDSALYLCASSLSSGGYNEQFFGPGTRLTVL.

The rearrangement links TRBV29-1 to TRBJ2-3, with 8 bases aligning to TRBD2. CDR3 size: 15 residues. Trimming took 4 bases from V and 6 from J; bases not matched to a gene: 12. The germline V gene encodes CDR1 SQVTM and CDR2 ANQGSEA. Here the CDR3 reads CSVAINGGAADTQYF. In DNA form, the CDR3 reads TGCAGCGTTGCCATTAACGGGGGGGCGGCCGATACGCAGTATTTT.

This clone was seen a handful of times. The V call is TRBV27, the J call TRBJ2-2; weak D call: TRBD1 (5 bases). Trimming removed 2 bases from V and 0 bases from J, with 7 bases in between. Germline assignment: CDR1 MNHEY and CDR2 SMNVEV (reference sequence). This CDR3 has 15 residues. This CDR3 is CASSLQGPNTGELFF. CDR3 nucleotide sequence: TGTGCCAGCAGTTTACAGGGTCCGAACACCGGGGAGCTGTTTTTT.

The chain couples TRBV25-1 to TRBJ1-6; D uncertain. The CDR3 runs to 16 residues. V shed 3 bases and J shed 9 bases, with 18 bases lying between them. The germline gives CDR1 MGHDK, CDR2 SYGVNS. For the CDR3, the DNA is TGTGCCAGCAGTGAGGGAGGGAGAGTTGATGGTTCACCCCTCCACTTT. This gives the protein CASSEGGRVDGSPLHF.

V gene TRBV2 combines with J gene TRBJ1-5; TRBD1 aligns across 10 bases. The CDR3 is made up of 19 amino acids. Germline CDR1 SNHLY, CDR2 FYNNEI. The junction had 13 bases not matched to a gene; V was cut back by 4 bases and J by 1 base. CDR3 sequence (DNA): TGTGCCAGCAGTGGGGAGAGTGACAGGGGGCCTTGGAGCAATCAGCCCCAGCATTTT. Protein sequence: CASSGESDRGPWSNQPQHF.

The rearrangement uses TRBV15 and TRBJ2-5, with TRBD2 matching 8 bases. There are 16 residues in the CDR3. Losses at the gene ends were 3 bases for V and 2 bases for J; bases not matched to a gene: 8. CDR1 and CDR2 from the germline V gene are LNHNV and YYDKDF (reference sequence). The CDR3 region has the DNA TGTGCCACCAGCAGTTTTAGCGGGGTTTCACAAGAGACCCAGTACTTC. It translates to CATSSFSGVSQETQYF.